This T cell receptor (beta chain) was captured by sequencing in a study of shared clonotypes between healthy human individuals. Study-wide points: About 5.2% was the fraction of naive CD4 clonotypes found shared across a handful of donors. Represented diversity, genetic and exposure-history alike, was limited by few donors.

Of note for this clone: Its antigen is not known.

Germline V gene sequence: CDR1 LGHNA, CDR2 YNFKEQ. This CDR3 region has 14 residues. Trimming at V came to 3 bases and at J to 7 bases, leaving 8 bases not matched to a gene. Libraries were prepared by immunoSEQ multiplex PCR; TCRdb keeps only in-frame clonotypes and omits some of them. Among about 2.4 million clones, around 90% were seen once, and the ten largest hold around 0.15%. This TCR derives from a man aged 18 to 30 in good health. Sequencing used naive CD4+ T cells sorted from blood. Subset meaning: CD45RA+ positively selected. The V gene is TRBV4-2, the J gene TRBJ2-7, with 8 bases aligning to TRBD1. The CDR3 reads CASSQDRVMREQYF. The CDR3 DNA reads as TGTGCCAGCAGCCAGGACAGGGTGATGCGGGAGCAGTACTTC.